One and the same sample provided the 27 T cell receptor beta chains below, sequenced in a study of Graves' ophthalmopathy and Graves' hyperthyroidism. Transcripts of RNA were the source for amplifying TCR beta CDR3 regions. First-round RT-PCR relied on HTBI primers, and a second-round multiplex PCR came next. MiXCR, run by TCRdb on the multiplex PCR reads, gives a single entry per CDR3 protein. Of 400,000 to 450,000 distinct CDR3 sequences listed, roughly 20% are singletons. Material for sequencing was peripheral blood. These receptors all stem from a woman aged 18 to 35 with stable Graves' hyperthyroidism.

The CDR3 reads CASSPGTTVRETQYF. CDR3 nucleotides: TGTGCCAGCAGTCCCGGGACTACGGTTCGTGAGACCCAGTACTTC. V is TRBV6-2 or TRBV6-3 and J is TRBJ2-5, with 7 positions matching TRBD2. Trimming removed 5 bases from V and 5 bases from J; junction bases left unmatched: 11. The CDR3 is 15 amino acids. CDR1 and CDR2 from the germline V gene are MNHEY and SVGEGT.

This clonotype was observed many times. CDR3 sequence reads: CASSPTGGAREQYF. The CDR3 bases are TGTGCCAGCTCACCAACTGGTGGGGCTCGGGAGCAGTACTTC. V gene TRBV18 combines with J gene TRBJ2-7; weak D call: TRBD1 (5 bases). Trimming cost V 2 bases and J 7 bases, with 15 bases left between them. The germline CDR1 and CDR2 sequences are KGHSH and LQKENI. This CDR3 has 14 amino acids.

This clonotype appeared many times. The chain employs TRBV5-1 and TRBJ2-7; D tentatively fits TRBD1 or TRBD2 (6 bases each). Germline loops: CDR1 SGHRS, CDR2 YFSETQ. The CDR3 is made up of 14 amino acids. Trimming removed 3 bases from V and 5 bases from J, with 15 bases in between. CDR3 nucleotide sequence: TGCGCCAGCAGCTCCCCGGGGGCGCGTCACGAGCAGTACTTC. Its protein product is CASSSPGARHEQYF.

This clonotype was seen at least ten times. The V and J genes are TRBV29-1 and TRBJ2-2; D not certain. Trimming shortened V by 3 bases and J by 6 bases, and 8 bases separated the two germline ends. CDR1 and CDR2 from the germline V gene are SQVTM and ANQGSEA. This CDR3 is built from 12 residues. CDR3 coding DNA: TGCAGCGTTGAGGTTCAGGCCGGGGAGCTGTTTTTT. Its translation: CSVEVQAGELFF.

V is TRBV3-1 and J is TRBJ2-2; D uncertain. The germline V gene encodes CDR1 LGHDT and CDR2 YNNKEL (reference sequence). V dropped 1 base and J dropped 4 bases, with 10 bases sitting between them. The CDR3 is made up of 15 amino acids. Written as DNA, the CDR3 is TGTGCCAGCAGCCAAGGGGTGGGAAGCACCGGGGAGCTGTTTTTT. Encoded protein: CASSQGVGSTGELFF.

This clonotype was recorded many times. The junction shows a germline mismatch at one end, possibly a read error. This sequence joins TRBV6-5 and TRBJ1-2; D not resolved. CDR1 and CDR2 from the germline V gene are MNHEY and SVGAGI. The CDR3 contains 17 residues. The CDR3 region is CASSYHTGPFVGSGYTF. CDR3 DNA: TGCGCCAGCAGTTACCACACCGGGCCATTCGTAGGGTCTGGCTACACCTTC.

The table lists this clonotype with many counts. In nucleotides, the CDR3 is TGTGCCAGCAGCCAACACTCACTTAAGGGGGCCCCCTACGAGCAGTACTTC. Amino acid sequence: CASSQHSLKGAPYEQYF. The rearrangement uses TRBV6-4 and TRBJ2-7, with TRBD1 identical over 7 bases. The germline V gene has CDR1 MRHNA and CDR2 SNTAGT. V lost 6 bases and J lost 2; bases outside the gene matches: 16. The CDR3 length is 17 residues.

This clonotype was observed many times. The chain has TRBV6-5 and TRBJ2-7, with D possibly called TRBD1 or TRBD2 (5 bases each). V lost 2 bases, J lost 5 bases, and 13 bases lay in between. The CDR3 covers 14 residues. Germline loops: CDR1 MNHEY, CDR2 SVGAGI. CDR3 protein: CASSYGGSPHEQYF. CDR3 coding DNA: TGTGCCAGCAGTTACGGGGGTTCCCCCCACGAGCAGTACTTC.

There are many counts of this clonotype. The gene calls are TRBV6-1 and TRBJ1-5; D not certain. This CDR3 spans 13 amino acids. The V end lost 2 bases, the J end lost 5 bases, and 7 bases lay between the germline ends. CDR1 is MNHNS and CDR2 is SASEGT in the germline V gene. The CDR3 bases are TGTGCCAGCAGTGAATATAAGGATCAGCCCCAGCATTTT. Translation: CASSEYKDQPQHF.

This chain uses TRBV5-1 with TRBJ1-1; 8 positions match TRBD1. CDR3 length equals 13 residues. V shed 4 bases and J 6 bases; nucleotides not matched to a gene: 5. Germline V gene lookup returns CDR1 SGHRS and CDR2 YFSETQ. The CDR3 DNA follows: TGCGCCAGCAGCGTCGGACAGGGCGCTGAAGCTTTCTTT. Translation: CASSVGQGAEAFF.

This clonotype was seen ten or more times. The rearrangement uses TRBV3-1 and TRBJ1-1, with D maybe TRBD1 (6 bases). This CDR3 has 14 residues. Germline CDR1 and CDR2: LGHDT and YNNKEL (reference sequence). The ends were cut back, 4 bases at V and 1 base at J, with 10 bases in the middle. CDR3 protein: CASSRRGANTEAFF. The CDR3 DNA follows: TGTGCCAGCAGCCGGAGGGGGGCGAACACTGAAGCTTTCTTT.

This clonotype was counted between two and nine times. This chain uses TRBV6-5 with TRBJ1-5; 9 bases are shared with TRBD1. CDR1 and CDR2 from the germline V gene are MNHEY and SVGAGI. The CDR3 is 16 amino acids. The V gene end was trimmed by 4 bases and the J gene end by 4 bases; junction bases not matched to a gene: 8. CDR3 sequence reads: CASSSVTGTGNQPQHF. As DNA, the CDR3 is TGTGCCAGCAGTTCCGTCACCGGGACAGGGAATCAGCCCCAGCATTTT.

This clonotype was counted at least ten times. The chain carries TRBV6-4 and TRBJ2-2; no clear D. There are 13 residues in the CDR3. The germline V and J ends were trimmed by 0 bases and 3 bases, with 2 bases remaining between them. Germline values: CDR1 MRHNA, CDR2 SNTAGT. CDR3 loop: CASSDSDTGELFF. For the CDR3, the DNA is TGTGCCAGCAGTGACTCGGACACCGGGGAGCTGTTTTTT.

J is TRBJ2-2 and V is TRBV6-2 or TRBV6-3, with D maybe TRBD1 (6 bases). Trimming took 0 bases from V and 7 from J, leaving 12 bases between them. The germline CDR1 and CDR2 sequences are MNHEY and SVGEGT. There are 15 residues in the CDR3. The CDR3 nucleotides are TGTGCCAGCAGTTACTCTTGGGGGCTGAGCGGGGAGCTGTTTTTT. Translation: CASSYSWGLSGELFF.

V is TRBV3-1 and J is TRBJ2-7; 7 positions agree with TRBD1. This CDR3 region has 15 residues. Germline V gene data show CDR1 as LGHDT and CDR2 as YNNKEL (reference sequence). V lost 0 bases to trimming and J lost 3 bases; unmatched junction nucleotides: 5. CDR3 DNA: TGTGCCAGCAGCCAAGATGAGTGGGACAGCTACGAGCAGTACTTC. Translation: CASSQDEWDSYEQYF.

The sample holds many counts of this clonotype. The V gene is TRBV12-3 or TRBV12-4, the J gene TRBJ2-5; D is uncertain. The CDR3 is 13 residues long. The V end lost 7 bases, the J end lost 2 bases, and 11 bases lay between the germline ends. CDR3 DNA: TGTGCCAGCACCCTACAGTTACAAGAGACCCAGTACTTC. It specifies CASTLQLQETQYF.

This rearrangement joins TRBV6-2 or TRBV6-3 to TRBJ2-7; 10 bases map to TRBD2. J gave up 4 bases and V 2 bases, and 11 bases lay outside the gene matches. This CDR3 is built from 17 residues. The germline CDR1 and CDR2 sequences are MNHEY and SVGEGT. The CDR3 DNA sequence: TGTGCCAGCAGTTACGGAGCGGGAGGGCGACAGATTTACGAGCAGTACTTC. Translated, it gives CASSYGAGGRQIYEQYF.

J is TRBJ1-1 and V is TRBV30, with 7 nucleotides matching TRBD1. Looked up from germline, CDR1 is GTSNPN and CDR2 is SVGIG (reference sequence). V shed 5 bases, J shed 1 base, and the junction held 4 bases outside the gene matches. The CDR3 covers 13 residues. Here the CDR3 DNA reads TGTGCCTGGGCCGACAGGGCGAACACTGAAGCTTTCTTT. As protein: CAWADRANTEAFF.

This clonotype was seen ten or more times. This rearrangement joins TRBV29-1 to TRBJ2-3; TRBD1 aligns across 7 bases. With 3 bases clipped from V and 2 bases from J, the junction kept 2 bases outside the gene matches. In germline, CDR1 is SQVTM, CDR2 ANQGSEA. This CDR3 is 13 amino acids long. The CDR3 DNA reads as TGCAGCGTTGATAGGGGGCTCACAGATACGCAGTATTTT. This sequence encodes CSVDRGLTDTQYF.

This clonotype was counted many times. The V gene is TRBV6-5, the J gene TRBJ2-7; TRBD1 agrees at 8 bases. After removal of 5 bases from V and 2 bases from J, the junction contained 5 bases not matched to a gene. The CDR3 contains 14 residues. Germline V gene data show CDR1 as MNHEY and CDR2 as SVGAGI. The CDR3 spells CASSNDRGTYEQYF. CDR3 DNA: TGTGCCAGCAGTAACGACAGGGGAACCTACGAGCAGTACTTC.

CDR3 DNA sequence: TGTGCCAGCAGCTTTGGACGGGAGACAGGGTCGGCCCACGAGCAGTACTTC. It translates to CASSFGRETGSAHEQYF. The chain carries TRBV11-1 and TRBJ2-7, with a possible D match to TRBD1 (7 bases). CDR1 SGHAT and CDR2 FQDESV come from the germline V gene (reference sequence). This CDR3 contains 17 residues. Trimming removed 3 bases from V and 5 bases from J, with 23 bases in between.

This clonotype was counted many times. The chain combines TRBV12-3 or TRBV12-4 with TRBJ2-2, with 7 bases fitting TRBD2. The CDR3 length is 17 residues. J lost 3 bases, V lost 5 bases, and 12 bases had no gene match. The CDR3 loop is CASSATSLGPDTGELFF. As DNA, the CDR3 is TGTGCCAGCAGTGCGACTAGCCTGGGCCCGGACACCGGGGAGCTGTTTTTT.

This clonotype was recorded at least ten times. The chain couples TRBV6-1 to TRBJ1-5, with TRBD1 matching over 9 bases. V shed 6 bases, J shed 6 bases, and the junction held 3 bases outside the gene matches. Germline V gene lookup returns CDR1 MNHNS and CDR2 SASEGT. The CDR3 totals 13 residues. The CDR3 bases are TGTGCCAGCAGACAGGGGGCGACTCAGCCCCAGCATTTT. This translates into CASRQGATQPQHF.

This clonotype was observed at least ten times. The V and J genes are TRBV6-2 or TRBV6-3 and TRBJ2-4, with 10 bases lining up with TRBD1. V dropped 5 bases and J dropped 8; count of bases not matched to a gene: 12. The length of the CDR3 is 16 residues. The germline gives CDR1 MNHEY, CDR2 SVGEGT. The CDR3 region is CASSQGTGAYSDIQYF. The CDR3 DNA sequence: TGTGCCAGCAGTCAAGGGACAGGGGCTTATTCCGACATTCAGTACTTC.

This clonotype was seen at least ten times. This chain links TRBV15 with TRBJ1-2; D not resolved. The germline gives CDR1 LNHNV, CDR2 YYDKDF (reference sequence). V was cut by 6 bases and J by 3 bases, with 11 bases left in between. The CDR3 consists of 13 residues. The CDR3 reads CATSSRWDYGYTF. CDR3 bases: TGTGCCACCAGTTCCCGTTGGGACTATGGCTACACCTTC.

This chain joins TRBV18 and TRBJ2-7, with a tentative D call TRBD2 (7 bases). Germline V gene sequence: CDR1 KGHSH, CDR2 LQKENI. This CDR3 has 14 residues. Trimming took off 2 bases at V and 3 bases at J, with 11 bases between the two ends. The CDR3, as DNA: TGTGCCAGCTCACCAGAGGGGGAGGGCTACGAGCAGTACTTC. It is translated as CASSPEGEGYEQYF.

This clonotype was counted between two and nine times. The chain joins TRBV5-4 to TRBJ1-1; no definite D call. CDR3 length: 15 residues. With 1 base removed from V and 0 bases from J, the gap between germline ends came to 10 bases. The germline V gene has CDR1 SGHNT and CDR2 YYREEE (reference sequence). The CDR3 reads CASSLYTGMNTEAFF. The CDR3 DNA reads as TGTGCCAGCAGCTTGTATACGGGGATGAACACTGAAGCTTTCTTT.